These T cell receptor beta chains were read from a single sample in a study of cytomegalovirus exposure and HLA in healthy donors. Libraries were prepared by immunoSEQ multiplex PCR; TCRdb keeps only in-frame clonotypes and omits some of them. The sample holds around 150,000 clones; over 75% are singletons and the top ten take 1.3% to 1.5%. What was sequenced was PBMCs. Receptors originate from a woman between 25 and 40 years old in good health and CMV-seronegative. CDR3s include the opening cysteine and the closing phenylalanine or tryptophan.

>TRBV30|14|TRBJ2-3
CAWSPGPGTDTQYF
>TRBV5-1|14|TRBJ1-1
CASSDLTGGTEAFF
>TRBV2|14|TRBJ1-1
CASSDRGKGTEAFF
>TRBV2|12|TRBJ1-5
CAAGRGNQPQHF
>TRBV5-5|14|TRBJ2-1
CASSLEWGVNEQFF
>TRBV6-1|13|TRBJ2-7
CASSRTRSYEQYF
>TRBV7-2|14|TRBJ1-2
CASSPGGAHYGYTF
>TRBV5-1|13|TRBJ2-1
CASSLVSHNEQFF
>TRBV6-1|17|TRBJ2-7
CASSEVIGGGKVYEQYF
>TRBV5-1|13|TRBJ2-5
CASSLAVQAVQYF
>TRBV6-6|14|TRBJ2-3
CASSYLTSTDTQYF
>TRBV29-1|13|TRBJ1-1
CSVLTGVNTEAFF
>TRBV18|13|TRBJ1-6
CASLGQFNSPLHF
>TRBV4-1|17|TRBJ2-3
CASSQEWSGGASDTQYF
>TRBV6-6|14|TRBJ1-4
CASSDRGESEKLFF
>TRBV9|16|TRBJ2-2
CASSVAWAPPTGELFF
>TRBV11-2|14|TRBJ2-5
CASSFPDRVETQYF
>TRBV2|13|TRBJ1-5
CASSAQGSQPQHF
>TRBV7-6|14|TRBJ1-6
CASSLSPVNSPLHF
>TRBV28|12|TRBJ1-6
CASSAVSSPLHF
>TRBV6-1|14|TRBJ2-5
CASRDRGGQETQYF
>TRBV27|18|TRBJ2-7
CASRPYTGEAGMGYEQYF
>TRBV5-6|15|TRBJ1-2
CASSLTAEIIYGYTF
>TRBV18|14|TRBJ2-7
CASSPNTGFYEQYF
>TRBV28|14|TRBJ1-1
CASVRGRLNTEAFF
>TRBV7-9|14|TRBJ1-1
CASSSGTENTEAFF
>TRBV28|17|TRBJ2-7
CASSFLGTSGGAGEQYF
>TRBV5-5|15|TRBJ2-5
CASSLGPGLGETQYF
>TRBV6-5|16|TRBJ1-3
CASSYTRDLTGNTIYF
>TRBV9|14|TRBJ2-7
CASSVLTTGAEQYF
>TRBV29-1|15|TRBJ2-6
CSVSLGGTGANVLTF
>TRBV7-9|15|TRBJ1-6
CASSTGTGRTSPLHF
>TRBV5-1|13|TRBJ2-1
CASSLANGNEQFF
>TRBV5-3|16|TRBJ2-7
CARSRPVAGDPYEQYF
>TRBV28|16|TRBJ1-2
CASSEPYGRDSSGYTF
>TRBV6-5|14|TRBJ1-4
CASSWTGQNEKLFF
>TRBV18|14|TRBJ1-2
CASSPTARGYGYTF
>TRBV19|15|TRBJ1-5
CASSVLDRGLQPQHF
>TRBV5-1|15|TRBJ2-2
CASSLRDRDTGELFF
>TRBV7-3|14|TRBJ1-1
CASSPLGGNTEAFF
>TRBV6-4|15|TRBJ2-2
CASSVTSGNTGELFF
>TRBV18|15|TRBJ2-7
CASSPRSGSQYEQYF
>TRBV5-1|15|TRBJ2-1
CASSTTGTDYNEQFF
>TRBV12-1|16|TRBJ2-3
CASSSGGKPNADTQYF
>TRBV7-2|16|TRBJ2-7
CASSSQVGGPTYEQYF
>TRBV11-3|12|TRBJ2-3
CASSASTDTQYF
>TRBV7-2|16|TRBJ2-3
CASSLFTGELKDTQYF
>TRBV5-6|11|TRBJ2-1
CASSGGFEQFF
>TRBV6-5|13|TRBJ2-1
CASSRSSYNEQFF
>TRBV9|13|TRBJ1-3
CASSDSVGNTIYF
>TRBV19|14|TRBJ2-5
CASSIEGRPGTQYF
>TRBV27|13|TRBJ2-7
CASSNRGSYEQYF
>TRBV30|15|TRBJ1-1
CAWRSPDREGTEAFF
>TRBV11-2|13|TRBJ1-2
CASSPPGGYGYTF
>TRBV5-1|15|TRBJ2-1
CASSLGTLAYNEQFF
>TRBV19|14|TRBJ2-5
CASSMGRAGETQYF
>TRBV6-4|14|TRBJ2-3
CASRVQGEADTQYF
>TRBV25-1|15|TRBJ2-1
CASRGTSGAYNEQFF
>TRBV18|15|TRBJ1-1
CASSPSQQGATEAFF